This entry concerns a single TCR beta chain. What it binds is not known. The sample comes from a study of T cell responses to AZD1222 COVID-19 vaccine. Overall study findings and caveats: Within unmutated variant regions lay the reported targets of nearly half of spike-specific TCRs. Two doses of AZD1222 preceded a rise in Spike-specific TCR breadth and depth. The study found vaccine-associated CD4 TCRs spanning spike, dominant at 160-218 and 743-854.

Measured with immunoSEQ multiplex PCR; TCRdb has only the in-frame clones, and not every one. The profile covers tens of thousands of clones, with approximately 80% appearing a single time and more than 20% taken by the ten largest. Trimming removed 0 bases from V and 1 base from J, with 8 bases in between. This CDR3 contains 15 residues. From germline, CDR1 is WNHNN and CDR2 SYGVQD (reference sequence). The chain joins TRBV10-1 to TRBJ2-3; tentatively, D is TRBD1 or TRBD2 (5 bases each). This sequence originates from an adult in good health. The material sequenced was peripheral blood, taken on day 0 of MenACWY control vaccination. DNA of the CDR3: TGCGCCAGCAGTGAGTCTGGGACGGGCACAGATACGCAGTATTTT. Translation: CASSESGTGTDTQYF.